This T cell receptor beta chain was recovered during a study of CD8+CD57+ T cells in acquired aplastic anemia. About the study: DNA from sorted CD4+ and CD8+ cells averaged around 3.5 ug. On average, healthy donors gave 8.5 million to 14 million reads for CD4+ cells.

Trimming took off 6 bases at V and 4 bases at J, with 16 bases between the two ends. CDR1 is MNHEY and CDR2 is SVGEGT in the germline V gene. This CDR3 is built from 15 residues. For this clonotype: As yet, its antigen is unknown.

Notes on the study in general: Between patients and controls, CD8+ Simpson's diversity did not vary significantly. Patients had roughly 30 CD8+ CDR3 sequences in common with controls (the shared set).

Template material for TCR beta VDJ and CDR3 profiling consisted of genomic DNA. MiXCR, run by TCRdb on the reads, gives a single entry per CDR3 protein. The sample has roughly 190,000 distinct CDR3 sequences, approximately 50% seen once. This TCR was recovered from a human donor in good health, serving as a control. Source material: sorted CD4+, CD8+, or CD8+CD57+ T cells (not recorded which) from PBMCs. J is TRBJ1-5 and V is TRBV6-2 or TRBV6-3; D is perhaps TRBD1 (6 bases). The CDR3 reads CASRAGAGANQPQHF. The CDR3 region has the DNA TGTGCCAGCAGGGCCGGTGCAGGGGCAAATCAGCCCCAGCATTTT.